The rows below give T cell receptor beta chains drawn from one sample of a study of cytomegalovirus exposure and HLA in healthy donors. TCRdb's table, derived via immunoSEQ multiplex PCR, lists solely in-frame clones and lacks some. The repertoire holds approximately 130,000 clones, about 82% seen once, with under 2% in the top ten. Sequencing was performed on PBMCs. The origin of the receptors is a female donor in good health and CMV-seropositive. Both conserved end residues are part of each CDR3. The D gene is left open where the match is weak.

TRBD1	TRBV7-9	CATVPGQANEKLFF
.	TRBV6-1	CASGEGRVSQPQHF
.	TRBV7-2	CASSLAQTDTQYF
.	TRBV19	CASSIGGLNTGELFF
TRBD2	TRBV27	CASSLGLAGGYEQYF
TRBD2	TRBV7-2	CASSLAPPGGYNEQFF
.	TRBV30	CAWSGFVNEKLFF
TRBD2	TRBV18	CASSPNPGSGSYEQYF
TRBD1	TRBV19	CASSISTGNQPQHF
TRBD1	TRBV6-5	CASSYGQGTGYTF
.	TRBV18	CASSPLVSGELFF
.	TRBV6-1	CASSEDRDGYTF
.	TRBV28	CASSLSLLIQGNTEAFF
.	TRBV27	CASRQSSYNSPLHF
TRBD2	TRBV25-1	CASSVVLAGTYNEQFF
.	TRBV5-1	CASRPNTGNTEAFF
.	TRBV30	CAWSVLGQFYEQYF
TRBD1	TRBV5-4	CASSFRQGAVAGEKLFF
.	TRBV19	CASRKQESSGNTIYF
TRBD2	TRBV11-2	CASSLAGRERFHDTQYF
.	TRBV7-3	CASSPVSNGGTGELFF
TRBD1	TRBV6-6	CASSYSQGAGYGYTF
.	TRBV9	CASSVSAQQETQYF
TRBD2	TRBV7-3	CASSLHGTSGSNEQFF
TRBD1	TRBV2	CASSEGQLPSEQYF
.	TRBV2	CASSGQNSNQPQHF
TRBD1	TRBV7-9	CASSAGTVWETQYF
.	TRBV6-5	CASRHGGDTEAFF
TRBD1	TRBV7-9	CASSDDRGLSISYTF
.	TRBV19	CASSISPQGGQPQHF
.	TRBV9	CASSVGDSISPLHF